These 2 T cell receptor beta chains came from one sample sequenced in a study of CD8+ T cells in alopecia areata. Treatment meaning: oral pan-JAK inhibitor, 5-10 mg twice daily. RNA was extracted and reverse transcribed into cDNA as the sequencing template. Profiled with immunoSEQ multiplex PCR; TCRdb holds only in-frame clones, not every one. The table shows around 300,000 clones, with around 64% occurring only once. The material sequenced was CD4+ T cells sorted from blood, taken around week 53, from a patient treated with tofacitinib. The receptors were gathered from a human donor with alopecia areata.

This clone appeared a single time. The chain has TRBV30 and TRBJ2-1, with a tentative D call TRBD1 (5 bases). V gave up 3 bases and J gave up 10 bases, with 10 bases separating them. This CDR3 is 11 amino acids long. Germline V lookup: CDR1 GTSNPN, CDR2 SVGIG (reference sequence). The CDR3 sequence: CAWSVNREQFF. As DNA, the CDR3 is TGTGCCTGGAGCGTGAACAGGGAGCAGTTCTTC.

The J gene is TRBJ1-5, the V gene TRBV29-1; 7 bases match TRBD1. The V segment lost 1 base and the J segment 3 bases; nucleotides outside the gene matches: 9. The CDR3 loop spans 16 amino acids. Germline V gene lookup returns CDR1 SQVTM and CDR2 ANQGSEA. For the CDR3, the DNA is TGCAGCGTTGAAGGCCTAAGGGACAGCATCAATCAGCCCCAGCATTTT. Its translation: CSVEGLRDSINQPQHF.